The 24 T cell receptor beta chains listed next were all sequenced from one sample in a study of beta chain features in type 1 diabetes. Sequencing targeted expressed TCRB transcripts, as all isolated RNA had been reverse transcribed. Here immunoSEQ multiplex PCR was the method, and the copy in TCRdb shows in-frame clones only, minus some. This table holds 120,000 or so clones, 16% found once. These receptors' antigens are unknown. General study findings and limits: Patients with Type 1 diabetes showed moderately but significantly shorter TCRB CDR3s in all four CD4+ subsets.

Sequenced: central memory CD4+ T cells from blood. The origin of the receptors is a man in his thirties or forties with type 1 diabetes.

The chain combines TRBV28 with TRBJ2-5, with D perhaps assigned TRBD1 or TRBD2 (5 bases each). The CDR3 length is 13 residues. The germline CDR1 and CDR2 sequences are MDHEN and SYDVKM. Between the trimmed V and J ends, which lost 2 bases and 11 bases, there was a span of 15 bases. The CDR3 DNA follows: TGTGCCAGCAGTTTAGGGGGTGGCTACGTGCAGTACTTC. Its protein product is CASSLGGGYVQYF.

The chain has TRBV29-1 and TRBJ2-5, with 12 bases lining up with TRBD1. CDR3 length: 17 amino acids. Germline CDR1 reads SQVTM; CDR2 reads ANQGSEA. Trimming took 4 bases from V and 4 from J; bases not matched to a gene: 13. The CDR3 loop reads CSVALAGTGGWGETQYF. The CDR3 DNA is TGCAGCGTTGCCCTCGCCGGGACAGGGGGCTGGGGAGAGACCCAGTACTTC.

The chain carries TRBV9 and TRBJ2-7; perhaps D is TRBD1 or TRBD2 (5 bases each). The CDR3 is 14 amino acids. Trimming took 1 base from V and 6 from J, leaving 14 bases between them. Germline loops: CDR1 SGDLS, CDR2 YYNGEE. The CDR3 DNA reads as TGTGCCAGCAGCGTAAATCAGGGCGGGTCCGAGCAGTACTTC. It translates to CASSVNQGGSEQYF.

This clone was picked up a small number of times. J is TRBJ1-5 and V is TRBV25-1; D not resolved. CDR1 is MGHDK and CDR2 is SYGVNS in the germline V gene. Trimming pared 3 bases from V and 6 bases from J, leaving 9 bases between. The CDR3 contains 13 residues. In nucleotides, the CDR3 is TGTGCCAGCAGTGACACAATAGGTCAGCCCCAGCATTTT. Encoded protein: CASSDTIGQPQHF.

The rearrangement uses TRBV7-3 and TRBJ2-3; TRBD2 matches at 9 bases. The CDR3 is 15 amino acids. With V trimmed by 5 bases and J by 5 bases, 8 bases remained unmatched. Germline V gene lookup returns CDR1 SGHTA and CDR2 FQGTGA. Written as DNA, the CDR3 is TGTGCCAGCAGCCCCTATAGCGGGGGAAGAGATACGCAGTATTTT. Its translation is CASSPYSGGRDTQYF.

This clone showed up just a few times. The chain recombines TRBV7-8 with TRBJ2-5, with 9 bases aligning to TRBD2. Losses at the gene ends were 3 bases for V and 5 bases for J; bases not matched to a gene: 4. The CDR3 is made up of 14 amino acids. CDR1 SGHVS and CDR2 FQNEAQ come from the germline V gene. CDR3 nucleotide sequence: TGTGCCAGCAGCTTGGGCGGGGGGGTGGAGACCCAGTACTTC. Encoded protein: CASSLGGGVETQYF.

This clone appeared a few times. The chain couples TRBV30 to TRBJ2-3; 7 bases match TRBD1. V shed 5 bases and J 5 bases; nucleotides not matched to a gene: 7. Germline lookup yields CDR1 GTSNPN and CDR2 SVGIG (reference sequence). CDR3 length: 13 amino acids. This CDR3 is CAWATGFKDTQYF. Written as DNA, the CDR3 is TGTGCCTGGGCGACAGGGTTTAAAGATACGCAGTATTTT.

This chain links TRBV18 with TRBJ2-2; D perhaps matches TRBD2 (5 bases). Germline CDR1 and CDR2: KGHSH and LQKENI. The CDR3 totals 13 residues. Trimming removed 8 bases at V and 7 bases at J, with 14 bases between. This chain's CDR3 is CASKERADGELFF. In DNA form, the CDR3 reads TGTGCCAGCAAGGAGAGGGCGGACGGGGAGCTGTTTTTT.

The CDR3 region has the DNA TGTGCCAGCACAGGACTAGCGGTCTCTAATGAGCAGTTCTTC. Protein sequence: CASTGLAVSNEQFF. This chain uses TRBV2 with TRBJ2-1, with 10 positions matching TRBD2. Per the germline V gene, CDR1 is SNHLY and CDR2 is FYNNEI. Losses at the gene ends were 7 bases for V and 7 bases for J; bases not matched to a gene: 7. This CDR3 is built from 14 residues.

Regarding this clone: Only one base separates this from a far larger clonotype, so it likely reflects a read error. The same CDR3 can be traced to other DNA sequences in this sample. The chain employs TRBV6-5 and TRBJ2-5, with TRBD1 matching over 8 bases. This CDR3 spans 15 amino acids. The germline CDR1 and CDR2 sequences are MNHEY and SVGAGI. J gave up 2 bases and V 2 bases, and 4 bases lay outside the gene matches. CDR3 sequence: CASSYPNRGQETQYF. CDR3 bases: TGTGCCAGCAGTTACCCTAACAGGGGGCAAGAGACCCAGTACTTC.

This clone was seen more than once but under ten times. The chain uses TRBV5-4 and TRBJ2-7; 7 bases are shared with TRBD1. Unmatched junction bases numbered 5, after V lost 3 bases and J lost 2 bases. Germline CDR1 is SGHNT and CDR2 is YYREEE (reference sequence). The length of the CDR3 is 14 residues. CDR3 loop: CASSSQQGTYEQYF. The DNA of the CDR3 is TGTGCCAGCAGCTCCCAACAGGGGACCTACGAGCAGTACTTC.

This clone was detected only a few times. The chain couples TRBV30 to TRBJ1-5; D is perhaps TRBD1 (6 bases). The length of the CDR3 is 15 residues. Per germline, CDR1 GTSNPN and CDR2 SVGIG (reference sequence). V gave up 3 bases and J gave up 3 bases, with 15 bases separating them. The CDR3: CAWSHPRGNNQPQHF. CDR3 sequence (DNA): TGTGCCTGGAGCCACCCCAGGGGTAACAATCAGCCCCAGCATTTT. The full variable domain, completed using reference TRBV30 and TRBJ1-5, is SQTIHQWPATLVQPVGSPLSLECTVEGTSNPNLYWYRQAAGRGLQLLFYSVGIGQISSEVPQNLSASRPQDRQFILSSKKLLLSDSGFYLCAWSHPRGNNQPQHFGDGTRLSIL.

The chain carries TRBV9 and TRBJ2-1; D could derive from TRBD1 or TRBD2 (7 bases each). The length of the CDR3 is 17 residues. V lost 2 bases and J lost 5, with 20 bases in between. Germline loops: CDR1 SGDLS, CDR2 YYNGEE. This CDR3 is CASSVKLTGTNNNEQFF. Written as DNA, the CDR3 is TGTGCCAGCAGCGTGAAATTGACAGGGACTAATAACAATGAGCAGTTCTTC. The whole variable domain, remainder taken from reference TRBV9 and TRBJ2-1, is DSGVTQTPKHLITATGQRVTLRCSPRSGDLSVYWYQQSLDQGLQFLIQYYNGEERAKGNILERFSAQQFPDLHSELNLSSLELGDSALYFCASSVKLTGTNNNEQFFGPGTRLTVL.

In its sample, this clone was seen a few times. V is TRBV9 and J is TRBJ2-7; 7 nucleotides align to TRBD2. The junction had 7 bases not matched to a gene; V was cut back by 4 bases and J by 6 bases. The CDR3 consists of 13 residues. The V gene's germline CDR1 is SGDLS and CDR2 YYNGEE. The CDR3 bases are TGTGCCAGCAGCCCTACGGGAGGCAGCGAGCAGTACTTC. Amino acids: CASSPTGGSEQYF.

This clone occurred a few times. The CDR3 spells CASSRAAGPEAFF. In DNA, the CDR3 is TGTGCCAGCAGCCGGGCGGCAGGGCCCGAAGCTTTCTTT. The gene calls are TRBV7-9 and TRBJ1-1, with D perhaps TRBD1 (5 bases). Germline V CDR1 and CDR2: SEHNR, FQNEAQ (reference sequence). The CDR3 is made up of 13 amino acids. Trimming left V 5 bases short and J 8 bases short, with 15 bases between. The full variable domain, its missing parts supplied by reference TRBV7-9 and TRBJ1-1, is DTGVSQNPRHKITKRGQNVTFRCDPISEHNRLYWYRQTLGQGPEFLTYFQNEAQLEKSRLLSDRFSAERPKGSFSTLEIQRTEQGDSAMYLCASSRAAGPEAFFGQGTRLTVV.

This clone was found a few times. This chain connects TRBV28 to TRBJ2-2; TRBD2 is a possible D gene (5 bases). This CDR3 contains 13 residues. Germline loops: CDR1 MDHEN, CDR2 SYDVKM. V was pared by 10 bases and J by 2 bases, with 11 bases between. CDR3 region: CANRGSNTGELFF. The CDR3 DNA sequence: TGTGCCAACCGTGGGAGTAACACCGGGGAGCTGTTTTTT.

This chain connects TRBV11-3 to TRBJ1-3; D is unclear. The germline V and J ends were trimmed by 6 bases and 0 bases, with 6 bases remaining between them. The CDR3 sequence is 13 residues long. Germline V gives CDR1 SGHNT, CDR2 YENEEA. For the CDR3, the DNA is TGTGCCAGCAGACAGAGCTCTGGAAACACCATATATTTT. It yields the protein CASRQSSGNTIYF. The whole variable domain, filled in from reference TRBV11-3 and TRBJ1-3, reads EAGVVQSPRYKIIEKKQPVAFWCNPISGHNTLYWYLQNLGQGPELLIRYENEEAVDDSQLPKDRFSAERLKGVDSTLKIQPAELGDSAVYLCASRQSSGNTIYFGEGSWLTVV.

This clone was picked up a small number of times. The chain has TRBV2 and TRBJ1-6; 8 positions match TRBD1. V lost 8 bases and J lost 7; bases outside the gene matches: 10. CDR1 is SNHLY, CDR2 FYNNEI, per germline. This CDR3 region has 15 residues. CDR3 sequence: CASVKGTGGNSPLHF. DNA for the CDR3: TGTGCCAGCGTCAAAGGGACAGGAGGAAATTCACCCCTCCACTTT.

The rearrangement joins TRBV7-2 to TRBJ2-7; 9 nucleotides line up with TRBD1. V dropped 4 bases and J dropped 3; count of bases not matched to a gene: 7. The germline gives CDR1 SGHTA, CDR2 FQGNSA. This CDR3 has 15 amino acids. CDR3: CASSSGQGIYYEQYF. CDR3 nucleotides: TGTGCCAGCAGCTCAGGACAGGGGATCTACTACGAGCAGTACTTC.

This clone was counted between two and nine times. V is TRBV7-2 and J is TRBJ2-7; 11 bases are a match to TRBD1. The trim removed 5 bases at V and 3 bases at J, leaving 9 bases unmatched. The CDR3 loop spans 16 amino acids. The germline gives CDR1 SGHTA, CDR2 FQGNSA. CDR3 amino acids: CASSPSTGTGGYEQYF. CDR3 nucleotide sequence: TGTGCCAGCAGCCCCTCGACGGGGACAGGGGGCTACGAGCAGTACTTC. Full variable domain (missing parts from reference TRBV7-2 and TRBJ2-7): GAGVSQSPSNKVTEKGKDVELRCDPISGHTALYWYRQSLGQGLEFLIYFQGNSAPDKSGLPSDRFSAERTGGSVSTLTIQRTQQEDSAVYLCASSPSTGTGGYEQYFGPGTRLTVT.

This clone was seen a few times. The gene calls are TRBV7-2 and TRBJ2-3; D unresolved. The length of the CDR3 is 13 residues. Between the trimmed V and J ends, which lost 5 bases and 4 bases, there was a span of 10 bases. CDR1 is SGHTA and CDR2 is FQGNSA in the germline V gene. This CDR3 reads CASSRAPADTQYF. The DNA of the CDR3 is TGTGCCAGCAGCCGGGCGCCCGCAGATACGCAGTATTTT.

This clone was found a few times. The chain has TRBV5-1 and TRBJ2-7; 8 nucleotides line up with TRBD1. Losses at the gene ends were 7 bases for V and 5 bases for J; bases not matched to a gene: 8. CDR3 length equals 13 residues. Germline CDR1 and CDR2: SGHRS and YFSETQ. The CDR3 coding sequence is TGCGCCAGCGCCACGGACAGGGACCACGAGCAGTACTTC. Amino acids: CASATDRDHEQYF.

This clone came up many times. The gene calls are TRBV14 and TRBJ2-5, with D unresolved. Germline CDR1 and CDR2: SGHDN and FVKESK. The CDR3 has 16 residues. V was clipped by 1 base and J by 5 bases, with 17 bases between them. For the CDR3, the DNA is TGTGCCAGCAGCCAAGGAAACGACGTAGGGAAGGAGACCCAGTACTTC. Protein product: CASSQGNDVGKETQYF.

The chain couples TRBV6-5 to TRBJ2-3; TRBD2 aligns across 10 bases. Germline lookup yields CDR1 MNHEY and CDR2 SVGAGI. V lost 7 bases to trimming and J lost 6 bases; unmatched junction nucleotides: 10. The CDR3 has 15 amino acids. Written as DNA, the CDR3 is TGTGCCAGCACTTTACAGAGCGGGGGGGCGGATACGCAGTATTTT. This gives the protein CASTLQSGGADTQYF.